The subject of this entry is one TCR beta chain. What it recognizes is unknown. These data belong to a study of cytotoxic CD8 clonotypes in ibrutinib-treated CLL. V was pared by 4 bases and J by 2 bases, with 15 bases between. In germline, CDR1 is SGHRS, CDR2 YFSETQ. The CDR3 has 15 amino acids. Deep sequencing aimed at 1 in 200,000 to 1 in 1 million T cells' resolution. Produced via immunoSEQ multiplex PCR; TCRdb's table is partial and in-frame only. Of over 200,000 clones listed, more than 65% were seen once; the top ten hold roughly 5.8%. Findings and caveats of the study: Sustained-remission and progressing patients had different sampling times. Clonality rose at ibrutinib response, held steady in sustained remission, and fell toward baseline at progression. Public clonotypes showed up rarely, and on treatment they shrank or held steady.

V is TRBV5-1 and J is TRBJ2-5, with D maybe TRBD1 (6 bases). This receptor was taken from a human donor with chronic lymphocytic leukemia. Sequenced material: PBMCs, taken after 12 months of ibrutinib treatment. The CDR3 DNA sequence: TGCGCCAGCAGCCTTCCCTACAGGGATCAAGAGACCCAGTACTTC. This codes for CASSLPYRDQETQYF.